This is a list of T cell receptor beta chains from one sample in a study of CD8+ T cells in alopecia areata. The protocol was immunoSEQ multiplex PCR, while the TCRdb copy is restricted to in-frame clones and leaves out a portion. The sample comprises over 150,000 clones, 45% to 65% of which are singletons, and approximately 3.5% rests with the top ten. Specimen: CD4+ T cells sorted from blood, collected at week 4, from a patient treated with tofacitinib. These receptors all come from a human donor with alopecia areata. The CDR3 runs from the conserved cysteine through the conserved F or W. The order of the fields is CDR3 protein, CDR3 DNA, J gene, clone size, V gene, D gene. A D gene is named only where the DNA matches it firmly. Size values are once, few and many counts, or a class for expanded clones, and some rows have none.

cdr3_aa: CASLRTDTQYF
cdr3_nt: TGTGCCAGCCTCAGGACAGATACGCAGTATTTT
j_call: TRBJ2-3
clone_size: few
v_call: TRBV28
d_call: .

cdr3_aa: CASSLTGRGNQPQHF
cdr3_nt: TGTGCCAGCAGTTTGACAGGCCGAGGCAATCAGCCCCAGCATTTT
j_call: TRBJ1-5
clone_size: .
v_call: TRBV27
d_call: .

cdr3_aa: CASSESFDTVRSGNTIYF
cdr3_nt: TGTGCCAGCAGTGAGTCTTTCGATACCGTTCGTTCTGGAAACACCATATATTTT
j_call: TRBJ1-3
clone_size: .
v_call: TRBV2
d_call: .

cdr3_aa: CALGDIQETQYF
cdr3_nt: TGTGCCTTGGGGGACATTCAAGAGACCCAGTACTTC
j_call: TRBJ2-5
clone_size: .
v_call: TRBV30
d_call: .

cdr3_aa: CASSAGDLSTDTQYF
cdr3_nt: TGTGCCAGCAGCGCGGGAGACCTTAGCACAGATACGCAGTATTTT
j_call: TRBJ2-3
clone_size: .
v_call: TRBV7-2
d_call: TRBD2

cdr3_aa: CASGGGELFF
cdr3_nt: TGTGCCAGCGGGGGAGGGGAGCTGTTTTTT
j_call: TRBJ2-2
clone_size: .
v_call: TRBV27
d_call: .

cdr3_aa: CASSFQETQYF
cdr3_nt: TGTGCCAGCAGCTTTCAAGAGACCCAGTACTTC
j_call: TRBJ2-5
clone_size: .
v_call: TRBV7-9
d_call: .

cdr3_aa: CASSEELGWGNIQYF
cdr3_nt: TGTGCCAGCAGTGAAGAGCTGGGTTGGGGAAACATTCAGTACTTC
j_call: TRBJ2-4
clone_size: .
v_call: TRBV2
d_call: .

cdr3_aa: CSVAAGFDTIYF
cdr3_nt: TGCAGCGTTGCTGCAGGATTCGACACCATATATTTT
j_call: TRBJ1-3
clone_size: .
v_call: TRBV29-1
d_call: .

cdr3_aa: CASSPVLGFQETQYF
cdr3_nt: TGTGCCAGCAGCCCCGTTTTAGGCTTCCAAGAGACCCAGTACTTC
j_call: TRBJ2-5
clone_size: .
v_call: TRBV7-2
d_call: .

cdr3_aa: CASSPRTGGAIRNTGELFF
cdr3_nt: TGTGCCAGCAGCCCGAGGACAGGGGGCGCAATCAGGAACACCGGGGAGCTGTTTTTT
j_call: TRBJ2-2
clone_size: .
v_call: TRBV7-2
d_call: TRBD1

cdr3_aa: CASSLSTSGSYNEQFF
cdr3_nt: TGCGCCAGCAGCTTGAGCACAAGCGGGTCCTACAATGAGCAGTTCTTC
j_call: TRBJ2-1
clone_size: .
v_call: TRBV5-1
d_call: .

cdr3_aa: CASSQLGFQETQYF
cdr3_nt: TGCGCCAGCAGCCAACTCGGTTTCCAAGAGACCCAGTACTTC
j_call: TRBJ2-5
clone_size: .
v_call: TRBV4-1
d_call: .

cdr3_aa: CAWSGALTKQFF
cdr3_nt: TGTGCCTGGAGTGGTGCACTGACCAAGCAGTTCTTC
j_call: TRBJ2-1
clone_size: few
v_call: TRBV30
d_call: .

cdr3_aa: CASSFRGSGANVLTF
cdr3_nt: TGTGCCAGCAGTTTCAGGGGTTCTGGGGCCAACGTCCTGACTTTC
j_call: TRBJ2-6
clone_size: few
v_call: TRBV27
d_call: .

cdr3_aa: CASSQGPTDTQYF
cdr3_nt: TGCGCCAGCAGTCAGGGGCCCACAGATACGCAGTATTTT
j_call: TRBJ2-3
clone_size: .
v_call: TRBV23-1
d_call: .

cdr3_aa: CASSQAVGDRDTQYF
cdr3_nt: TGTGCCAGCAGCCAAGCCGTGGGGGACCGGGATACGCAGTATTTT
j_call: TRBJ2-3
clone_size: few
v_call: TRBV4-2
d_call: .

cdr3_aa: CASSVGTSYNEQFF
cdr3_nt: TGTGCCAGCAGCGTAGGAACTAGCTACAATGAGCAGTTCTTC
j_call: TRBJ2-1
clone_size: .
v_call: TRBV9
d_call: .

cdr3_aa: CAWMAGDYNEQFF
cdr3_nt: TGTGCCTGGATGGCGGGTGACTACAATGAGCAGTTCTTC
j_call: TRBJ2-1
clone_size: .
v_call: TRBV30
d_call: .

cdr3_aa: CASSAARGDTEAFF
cdr3_nt: TGTGCCAGCTCGGCGGCGAGGGGGGACACTGAAGCTTTCTTT
j_call: TRBJ1-1
clone_size: .
v_call: TRBV2
d_call: .

cdr3_aa: CALEAGGSTDTQYF
cdr3_nt: TGTGCCCTGGAGGCGGGGGGATCCACAGATACGCAGTATTTT
j_call: TRBJ2-3
clone_size: few
v_call: TRBV30
d_call: TRBD2

cdr3_aa: CASSFGDYGYTF
cdr3_nt: TGTGCCAGCAGTTTTGGCGACTATGGCTACACCTTC
j_call: TRBJ1-2
clone_size: once
v_call: TRBV6-1
d_call: .

cdr3_aa: CAWSASTYGYTF
cdr3_nt: TGTGCCTGGAGTGCCAGCACCTATGGCTACACCTTC
j_call: TRBJ1-2
clone_size: few
v_call: TRBV30
d_call: .

cdr3_aa: CASSAGGGSRQYF
cdr3_nt: TGTGCCAGCAGTGCGGGCGGGGGGTCCCGGCAGTACTTC
j_call: TRBJ2-7
clone_size: .
v_call: TRBV2
d_call: TRBD2

cdr3_aa: CASSEGHDEQFF
cdr3_nt: TGTGCCAGCAGTGAGGGGCATGATGAGCAGTTCTTC
j_call: TRBJ2-1
clone_size: .
v_call: TRBV2
d_call: .

cdr3_aa: CASKTGLNSPLHF
cdr3_nt: TGTGCCAGCAAGACAGGCCTGAATTCACCCCTCCACTTT
j_call: TRBJ1-6
clone_size: .
v_call: TRBV27
d_call: .

cdr3_aa: CSVEEEGAHTDTQYF
cdr3_nt: TGCAGCGTTGAGGAGGAGGGAGCTCACACAGATACGCAGTATTTT
j_call: TRBJ2-3
clone_size: few
v_call: TRBV29-1
d_call: .

cdr3_aa: CASRDYSGVRGVAEAFF
cdr3_nt: TGTGCCAGCAGGGATTACTCGGGAGTCCGAGGGGTGGCTGAAGCTTTCTTT
j_call: TRBJ1-1
clone_size: .
v_call: TRBV2
d_call: .

cdr3_aa: CAWSVPGFSNQPQHF
cdr3_nt: TGTGCCTGGAGTGTCCCAGGGTTTAGCAATCAGCCCCAGCATTTT
j_call: TRBJ1-5
clone_size: .
v_call: TRBV30
d_call: .

cdr3_aa: CASSLVGDSNQPQHF
cdr3_nt: TGCGCCAGCAGCTTGGTGGGAGATAGCAATCAGCCCCAGCATTTT
j_call: TRBJ1-5
clone_size: .
v_call: TRBV5-1
d_call: .

cdr3_aa: CASSTGHF
cdr3_nt: TGTGCCAGCAGTACCGGGCATTTT
j_call: TRBJ1-5
clone_size: .
v_call: TRBV2
d_call: .

cdr3_aa: CSVGAGAPETQYF
cdr3_nt: TGCAGCGTTGGGGCGGGGGCTCCGGAGACCCAGTACTTC
j_call: TRBJ2-5
clone_size: few
v_call: TRBV29-1
d_call: .

cdr3_aa: CASSSDRGDEKLFF
cdr3_nt: TGCGCCAGCAGCTCCGACAGGGGGGACGAAAAACTGTTTTTT
j_call: TRBJ1-4
clone_size: few
v_call: TRBV5-1
d_call: TRBD1

cdr3_aa: CASRGTGDTEAFF
cdr3_nt: TGCGCCAGCAGGGGGACAGGTGACACTGAAGCTTTCTTT
j_call: TRBJ1-1
clone_size: once
v_call: TRBV5-1
d_call: TRBD1

cdr3_aa: CASTEAFF
cdr3_nt: TGTGCCAGTACCGAGGCTTTCTTT
j_call: TRBJ1-1
clone_size: few
v_call: TRBV19
d_call: .

cdr3_aa: CASSKTGTYTF
cdr3_nt: TGTGCCAGCAGTAAGACAGGAACCTACACCTTC
j_call: TRBJ1-2
clone_size: .
v_call: TRBV28
d_call: .

cdr3_aa: CSVELVQGAEQYF
cdr3_nt: TGCAGCGTTGAATTAGTACAGGGGGCCGAGCAGTACTTC
j_call: TRBJ2-7
clone_size: .
v_call: TRBV29-1
d_call: TRBD1